The 18 T cell receptor beta chains below all came from one sample that was sequenced in a study of identical twins (dated by TCRdb to about 2016). Library prep was done by 5' RACE. Sequenced using an Illumina HiSeq 2000. TCRdb handled the public reads itself, with Q25 trimming in fastp and clone calling in MiXCR, and kept productive beta chains. Duplicate CDR3 protein sequences are folded into a single record with the most common DNA and genes. The sample records over 550,000 distinct CDR3 sequences, less than 9% of which are singletons. Together, the top ten hold approximately 1.5% of the sample. These data were also filed under a second study, of yellow fever vaccine responses in identical twins.

Sequenced material: PBMCs. All receptors derive from a woman under 30 in good health.

This sequence joins TRBV20-1 and TRBJ1-2; D may be TRBD1 (6 bases). This CDR3 has 11 residues. The germline V gene encodes CDR1 DFQATT and CDR2 SNEGSKA (reference sequence). The CDR3 sequence: CSAEGGNGYTF. CDR3 nucleotide sequence: TGCAGCGCGGAAGGGGGGAATGGCTACACCTTC.

This chain joins TRBV27 and TRBJ1-6; D perhaps matches TRBD1 (6 bases). V lost 5 bases to trimming and J lost 0 bases, with 14 bases between them. The CDR3 consists of 17 residues. Germline-derived CDR1 and CDR2 are MNHEY and SMNVEV (reference sequence). The CDR3 region has the DNA TGTGCCAGCAGTGCCGGACAGAGGAGCTCCTATAATTCACCCCTCCACTTT. Translation gives CASSAGQRSSYNSPLHF.

This clonotype has more than one count but fewer than ten. The chain combines TRBV20-1 with TRBJ1-1, with 7 bases identical to TRBD1. This CDR3 comprises 16 residues. V lost 0 bases, J lost 4 bases, and 11 bases stayed unmatched. Germline V gene data show CDR1 as DFQATT and CDR2 as SNEGSKA (reference sequence). The CDR3 sequence: CSARDLGARGATEAFF. CDR3 bases: TGCAGTGCTAGAGATCTCGGGGCCAGGGGGGCCACTGAAGCTTTCTTT.

CDR3 sequence: CAISEQGRTFRNEQFF. The CDR3 nucleotides are TGTGCCATCAGTGAGCAGGGTCGGACTTTTAGGAATGAGCAGTTCTTC. This chain joins TRBV10-3 and TRBJ2-1; D might be TRBD1 or TRBD2, each matching 5 bases. The germline V gene encodes CDR1 ENHRY and CDR2 SYGVKD. This CDR3 is built from 16 residues. V lost 2 bases and J lost 7, with 18 bases in between.

At least ten counts were recorded for this clonotype. The J gene is TRBJ1-1, the V gene TRBV6-5, with D possibly matching TRBD1 (6 bases). Trimming removed 2 bases at V and 3 bases at J, with 7 bases between. Germline-derived CDR1 and CDR2 are MNHEY and SVGAGI. This CDR3 has 13 residues. The CDR3 DNA follows: TGTGCCAGCAGTTACCAGGGGCACACTGAAGCTTTCTTT. Translation: CASSYQGHTEAFF.

Concerning this clonotype itself: Germline is not matched at one junction end, which may reflect a read error. This chain links TRBV20-1 with TRBJ2-3; D possibly corresponds to TRBD2 (6 bases). Germline lookup yields CDR1 DFQATT and CDR2 SNEGSKA (reference sequence). This CDR3 is built from 16 residues. Written as DNA, the CDR3 is TGCTGTGCTAGAGATCGGCGAAAGGAGGGCCTCGATACGCAGTATTTT. Protein product: CCARDRRKEGLDTQYF.

For this clonotype: Germline and junction disagree at one end, which may indicate a read error. The J gene is TRBJ2-1, the V gene TRBV7-2, with TRBD2 matching 7 bases. CDR3 size: 16 residues. Germline CDR1 is SGHTA and CDR2 is FQGNSA. The chain's CDR3 is CASSPQAGNPYNDQFF. CDR3 DNA sequence: TGTGCCAGCAGCCCCCAAGCGGGAAACCCCTACAATGATCAGTTCTTC.

The sample holds many counts of this clonotype. CDR3: CASSVEAGEQFF. The CDR3 DNA is TGTGCCAGCAGCGTAGAAGCAGGCGAGCAGTTCTTC. The chain recombines TRBV9 with TRBJ2-1; D gene ambiguous. V lost 0 bases, J lost 10 bases, and 8 bases lay in between. Germline CDR1 SGDLS, CDR2 YYNGEE. This CDR3 contains 12 residues.

There are many counts of this clonotype. The chain carries TRBV12-3 or TRBV12-4 and TRBJ1-4; the D is unclear. V dropped 5 bases and J dropped 0 bases, with 7 bases sitting between them. The CDR3 has 14 amino acids. CDR3 region: CASSQDATNEKLFF. CDR3 nucleotide sequence: TGTGCCAGCAGTCAAGACGCAACTAATGAAAAACTGTTTTTT.

The chain couples TRBV14 to TRBJ1-2; unclear D gene. CDR3 length equals 15 residues. Trimming left V 1 base short and J 5 bases short, with 14 bases between. Germline values: CDR1 SGHDN, CDR2 FVKESK. The CDR3 DNA reads as TGTGCCAGCAGCCAAGCCGGTCCTTCTGGGTATGGCTACACCTTC. Translation gives CASSQAGPSGYGYTF.

This clonotype was counted many times. This chain links TRBV14 with TRBJ2-7; a weak D match, TRBD2 (5 bases). The V and J ends lost 0 bases and 2 bases respectively, with 8 bases between them. CDR1 is SGHDN and CDR2 is FVKESK in the germline V gene. The CDR3 has 14 residues. The CDR3 nucleotides read TGTGCCAGCAGCCAAGAACTAGGGCCCTACGAGCAGTACTTC. Translated: CASSQELGPYEQYF. The complete variable domain, with remaining parts taken from reference TRBV14 and TRBJ2-7, reads EAGVTQFPSHSVIEKGQTVTLRCDPISGHDNLYWYRRVMGKEIKFLLHFVKESKQDESGMPNNRFLAERTGGTYSTLKVQPAELEDSGVYFCASSQELGPYEQYFGPGTRLTVT.

J is TRBJ2-1 and V is TRBV2; D may match TRBD1 or TRBD2 (5 bases each). The V end lost 6 bases, the J end lost 8 bases, and 20 bases lay between the germline ends. The CDR3 is made up of 15 amino acids. The V gene's germline CDR1 is SNHLY and CDR2 FYNNEI. For the CDR3, the DNA is TGTGCCAGCAGAATTCCGGGACGATCTGGCGATGAGCAGTTCTTC. It yields the protein CASRIPGRSGDEQFF. Drawing the rest from reference TRBV2 and TRBJ2-1, the complete variable domain is EPEVTQTPSHQVTQMGQEVILRCVPISNHLYFYWYRQILGQKVEFLVSFYNNEISEKSEIFDDQFSVERPDGSNFTLKIRSTKLEDSAMYFCASRIPGRSGDEQFFGPGTRLTVL.

This clonotype was recorded a few times. The V and J genes are TRBV19 and TRBJ2-2; 10 nucleotides line up with TRBD2. There are 15 residues in the CDR3. The germline V gene has CDR1 LNHDA and CDR2 SQIVND (reference sequence). J lost 0 bases, V lost 7 bases, and 2 bases had no gene match. CDR3 amino acids: CASKAGGPNTGELFF. The CDR3 coding sequence is TGTGCCAGTAAAGCGGGGGGGCCGAACACCGGGGAGCTGTTTTTT.

Many counts were recorded for this clonotype. The rearrangement links TRBV12-3 or TRBV12-4 to TRBJ2-2; D is perhaps TRBD2 (6 bases). The V gene lost 6 bases and the J gene lost 6 bases, with 20 bases spanning the gap. The CDR3 is made up of 16 amino acids. DNA for the CDR3: TGTGCCAGCAGGGGTATGGAGGGCTGGTATCCCGGGGAGCTGTTTTTT. It yields the protein CASRGMEGWYPGELFF.

The rearrangement links TRBV4-1 to TRBJ1-1; 8 bases match TRBD1. Germline V gene lookup returns CDR1 MGHRA and CDR2 YSYEKL. The CDR3 has 15 amino acids. The V gene end was trimmed by 4 bases and the J gene end by 2 bases; junction bases not matched to a gene: 6. The CDR3 is CASSPGDRGNTEAFF. The CDR3 coding sequence is TGCGCCAGCAGCCCCGGCGACAGGGGAAACACTGAAGCTTTCTTT.

There are a few counts of this clonotype. The rearrangement uses TRBV29-1 and TRBJ2-3, with 11 bases identical to TRBD2. V dropped 4 bases and J dropped 5; count of bases not matched to a gene: 8. The germline V gene encodes CDR1 SQVTM and CDR2 ANQGSEA. There are 15 residues in the CDR3. The CDR3 spells CSVGISGGAGDTQYF. CDR3 nucleotides: TGCAGCGTTGGAATTAGCGGGGGGGCCGGAGATACGCAGTATTTT.

The CDR3 sequence is CAINGGSDTQYF. The CDR3, as DNA: TGTGCCATCAACGGGGGGAGCGATACGCAGTATTTT. The rearrangement joins TRBV10-3 to TRBJ2-3; 7 bases are shared with TRBD2. Germline loops: CDR1 ENHRY, CDR2 SYGVKD. The CDR3 is 12 residues long. Trimming removed 7 bases from V and 6 bases from J; junction bases left unmatched: 4.

The rearrangement links TRBV14 to TRBJ2-7; 10 bases map to TRBD1. Germline V gene data show CDR1 as SGHDN and CDR2 as FVKESK. The CDR3 totals 17 residues. The V gene end was trimmed by 2 bases and the J gene end by 1 base; junction bases not matched to a gene: 8. The CDR3: CASSQPGGDRGSYEQYV. The CDR3 DNA reads TGTGCCAGCAGCCAACCCGGGGGGGACAGGGGATCCTACGAGCAGTACGTC.